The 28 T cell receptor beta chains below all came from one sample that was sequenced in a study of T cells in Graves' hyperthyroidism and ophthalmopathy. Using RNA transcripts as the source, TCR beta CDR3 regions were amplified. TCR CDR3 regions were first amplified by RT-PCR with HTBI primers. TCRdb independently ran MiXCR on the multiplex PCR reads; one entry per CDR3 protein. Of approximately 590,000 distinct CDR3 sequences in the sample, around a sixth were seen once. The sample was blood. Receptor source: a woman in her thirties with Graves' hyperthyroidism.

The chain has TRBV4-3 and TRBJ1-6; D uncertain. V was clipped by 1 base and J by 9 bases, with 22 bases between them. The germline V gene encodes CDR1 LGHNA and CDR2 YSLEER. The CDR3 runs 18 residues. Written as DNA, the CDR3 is TGCGCCAGCAGCCAAGGCCCGGCCCCCGAGTCAAGGTCTTCACCCCTCCACTTT. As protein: CASSQGPAPESRSSPLHF.

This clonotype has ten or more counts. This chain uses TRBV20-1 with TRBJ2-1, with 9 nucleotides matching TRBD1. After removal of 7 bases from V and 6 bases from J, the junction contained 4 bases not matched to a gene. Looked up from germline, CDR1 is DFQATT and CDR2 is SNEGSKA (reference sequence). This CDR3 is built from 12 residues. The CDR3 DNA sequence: TGCAGTGGGGACAGGGACCTCAATGAGCAGTTCTTC. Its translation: CSGDRDLNEQFF.

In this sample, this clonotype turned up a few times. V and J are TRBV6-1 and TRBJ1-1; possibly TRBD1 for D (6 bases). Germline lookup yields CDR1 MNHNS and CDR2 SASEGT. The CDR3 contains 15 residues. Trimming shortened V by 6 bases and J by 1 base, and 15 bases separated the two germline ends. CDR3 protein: CASRPQGKPNTEAFF. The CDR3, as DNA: TGTGCCAGCAGGCCTCAGGGGAAACCGAACACTGAAGCTTTCTTT.

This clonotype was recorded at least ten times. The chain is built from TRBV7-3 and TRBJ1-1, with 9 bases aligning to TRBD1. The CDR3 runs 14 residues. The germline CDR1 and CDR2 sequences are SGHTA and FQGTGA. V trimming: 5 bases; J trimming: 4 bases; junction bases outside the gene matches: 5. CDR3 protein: CASSKTGGSTEAFF. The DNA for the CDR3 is TGTGCCAGCAGCAAGACAGGGGGGAGCACTGAAGCTTTCTTT.

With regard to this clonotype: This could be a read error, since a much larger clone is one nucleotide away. Here the CDR3 reads CASSLGDFNNGQFF. DNA of the CDR3: TGTGCCAGCAGCCTAGGGGACTTCAACAATGGGCAGTTCTTC. The rearrangement links TRBV5-6 to TRBJ2-1, with D possibly TRBD2 on 6 matching bases. Germline V gene lookup returns CDR1 SGHDT and CDR2 YYEEEE. This CDR3 is built from 14 residues.

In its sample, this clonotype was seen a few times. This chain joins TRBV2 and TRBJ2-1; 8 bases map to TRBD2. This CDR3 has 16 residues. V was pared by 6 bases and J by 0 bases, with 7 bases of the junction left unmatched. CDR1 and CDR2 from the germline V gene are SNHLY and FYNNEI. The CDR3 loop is CASRGAGAGSYNEQFF. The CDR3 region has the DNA TGTGCCAGCAGAGGAGCGGGAGCGGGCTCCTACAATGAGCAGTTCTTC.

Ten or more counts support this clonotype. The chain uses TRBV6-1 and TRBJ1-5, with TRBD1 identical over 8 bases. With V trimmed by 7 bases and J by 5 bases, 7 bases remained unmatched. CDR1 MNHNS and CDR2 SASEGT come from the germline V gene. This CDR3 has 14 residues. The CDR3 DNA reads TGTGCCAGCACCTCAGGGGGCGAGGATCAGCCCCAGCATTTT. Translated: CASTSGGEDQPQHF.

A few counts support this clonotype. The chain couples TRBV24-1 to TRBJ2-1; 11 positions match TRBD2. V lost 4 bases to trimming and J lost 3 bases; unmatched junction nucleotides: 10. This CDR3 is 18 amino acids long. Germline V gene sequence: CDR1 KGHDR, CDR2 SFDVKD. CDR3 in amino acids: CATSDGPRSGRDYNEQFF. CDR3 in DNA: TGTGCCACCAGTGACGGACCCCGTAGCGGGAGGGACTACAATGAGCAGTTCTTC.

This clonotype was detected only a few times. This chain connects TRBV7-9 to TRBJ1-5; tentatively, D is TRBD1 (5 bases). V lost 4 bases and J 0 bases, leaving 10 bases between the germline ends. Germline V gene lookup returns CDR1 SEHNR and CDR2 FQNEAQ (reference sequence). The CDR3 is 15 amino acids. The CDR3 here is CASSSGTLSNQPQHF. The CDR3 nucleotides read TGTGCCAGCAGCTCAGGGACTCTTAGCAATCAGCCCCAGCATTTT.

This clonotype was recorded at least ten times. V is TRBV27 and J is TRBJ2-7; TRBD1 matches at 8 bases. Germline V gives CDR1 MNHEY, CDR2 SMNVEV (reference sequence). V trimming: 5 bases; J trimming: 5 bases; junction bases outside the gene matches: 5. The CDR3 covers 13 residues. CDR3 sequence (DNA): TGTGCCAGCAGTCCCCAGACAGGGGACGAGCAGTACTTC. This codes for CASSPQTGDEQYF.

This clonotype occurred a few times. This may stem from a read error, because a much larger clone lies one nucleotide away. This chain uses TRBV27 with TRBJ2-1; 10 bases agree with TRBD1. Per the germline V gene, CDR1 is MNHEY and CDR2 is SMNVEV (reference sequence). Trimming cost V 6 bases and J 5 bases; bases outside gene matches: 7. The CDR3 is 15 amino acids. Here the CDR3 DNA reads TGTGCCAGCAGCCGGACAGGGGGACAGCACAATGAGCAGTTCTTC. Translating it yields CASSRTGGQHNEQFF.

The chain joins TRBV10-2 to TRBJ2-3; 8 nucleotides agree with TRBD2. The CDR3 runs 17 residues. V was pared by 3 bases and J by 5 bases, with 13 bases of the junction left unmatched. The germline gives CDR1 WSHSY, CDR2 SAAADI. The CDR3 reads CASSDPRGAGDVDTQYF. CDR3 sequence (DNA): TGCGCCAGCAGTGACCCCCGAGGAGCGGGAGATGTAGATACGCAGTATTTT.

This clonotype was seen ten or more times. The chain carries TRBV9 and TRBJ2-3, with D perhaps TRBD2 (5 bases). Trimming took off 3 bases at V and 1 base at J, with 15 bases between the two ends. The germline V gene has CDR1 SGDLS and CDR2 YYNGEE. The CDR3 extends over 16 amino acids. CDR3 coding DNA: TGTGCCAGCAGCGGAGGGTGGGGTAGCGGCACAGATACGCAGTATTTT. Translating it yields CASSGGWGSGTDTQYF.

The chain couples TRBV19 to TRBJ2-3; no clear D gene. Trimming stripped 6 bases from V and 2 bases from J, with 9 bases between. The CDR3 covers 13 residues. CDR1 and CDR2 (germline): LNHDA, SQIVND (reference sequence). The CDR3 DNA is TGTGCCAGTAGGACGAGGTCCACAGATACGCAGTATTTT. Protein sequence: CASRTRSTDTQYF. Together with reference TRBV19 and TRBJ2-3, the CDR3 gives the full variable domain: DGGITQSPKYLFRKEGQNVTLSCEQNLNHDAMYWYRQDPGQGLRLIYYSQIVNDFQKGDIAEGYSVSREKKESFPLTVTSAQKNPTAFYLCASRTRSTDTQYFGPGTRLTVL.

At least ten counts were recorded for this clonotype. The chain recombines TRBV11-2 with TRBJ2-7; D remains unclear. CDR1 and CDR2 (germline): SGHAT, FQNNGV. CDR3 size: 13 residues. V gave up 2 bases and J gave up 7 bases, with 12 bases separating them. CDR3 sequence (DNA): TGTGCCAGCAGCTTAAGGTTTCTAAGGGAGCAGTACTTC. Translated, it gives CASSLRFLREQYF.

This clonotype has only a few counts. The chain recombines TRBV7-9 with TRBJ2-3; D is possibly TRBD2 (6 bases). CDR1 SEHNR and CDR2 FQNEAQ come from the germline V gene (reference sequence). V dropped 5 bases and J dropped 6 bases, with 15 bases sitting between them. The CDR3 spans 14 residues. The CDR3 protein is CASSPGVVLDTQYF. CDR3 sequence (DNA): TGTGCCAGCAGCCCGGGGGTAGTCTTGGATACGCAGTATTTT.

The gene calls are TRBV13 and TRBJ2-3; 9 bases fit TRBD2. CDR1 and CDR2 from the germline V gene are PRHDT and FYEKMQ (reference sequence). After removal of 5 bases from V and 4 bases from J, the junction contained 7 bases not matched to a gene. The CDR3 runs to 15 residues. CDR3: CASSLSGSWADTQYF. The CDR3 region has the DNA TGTGCCAGCAGCCTTAGCGGGAGTTGGGCAGATACGCAGTATTTT.

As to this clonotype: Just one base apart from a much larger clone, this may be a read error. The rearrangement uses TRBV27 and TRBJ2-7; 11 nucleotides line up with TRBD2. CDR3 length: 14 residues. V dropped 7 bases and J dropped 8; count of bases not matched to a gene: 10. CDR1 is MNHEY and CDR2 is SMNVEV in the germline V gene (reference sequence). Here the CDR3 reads CASIPSSGRNKQYF. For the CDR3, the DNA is TGTGCCAGCATACCGTCTAGCGGGAGGAACAAGCAGTACTTC.

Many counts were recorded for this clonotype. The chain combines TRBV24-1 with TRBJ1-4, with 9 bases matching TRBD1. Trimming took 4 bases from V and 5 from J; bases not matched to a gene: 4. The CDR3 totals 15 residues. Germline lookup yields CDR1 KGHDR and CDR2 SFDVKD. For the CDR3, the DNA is TGTGCCACCAGTGAGCGACAGGGGGTAAATGAAAAACTGTTTTTT. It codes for CATSERQGVNEKLFF.

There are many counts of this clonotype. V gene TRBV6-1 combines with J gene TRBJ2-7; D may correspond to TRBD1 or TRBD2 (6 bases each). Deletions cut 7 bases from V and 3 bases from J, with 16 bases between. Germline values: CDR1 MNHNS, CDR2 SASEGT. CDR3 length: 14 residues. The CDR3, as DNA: TGTGCCAGCACAGGGGCCGGGGGCGACTACGAGCAGTACTTC. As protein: CASTGAGGDYEQYF.

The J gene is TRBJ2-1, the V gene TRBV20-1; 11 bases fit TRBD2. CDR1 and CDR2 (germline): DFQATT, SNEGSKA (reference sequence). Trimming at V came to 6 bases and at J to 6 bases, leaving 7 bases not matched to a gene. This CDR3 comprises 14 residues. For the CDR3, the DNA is TGCAGTGCATACCAACTAGCGGGGGCCAATGAGCAGTTCTTC. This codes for CSAYQLAGANEQFF.

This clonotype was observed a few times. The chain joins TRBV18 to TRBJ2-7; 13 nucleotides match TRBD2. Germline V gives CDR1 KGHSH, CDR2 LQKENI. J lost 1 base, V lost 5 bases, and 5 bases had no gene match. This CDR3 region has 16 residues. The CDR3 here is CASSAGTSGASYEQYF. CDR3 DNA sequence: TGTGCCAGCTCAGCCGGGACTAGCGGGGCTTCCTACGAGCAGTACTTC.

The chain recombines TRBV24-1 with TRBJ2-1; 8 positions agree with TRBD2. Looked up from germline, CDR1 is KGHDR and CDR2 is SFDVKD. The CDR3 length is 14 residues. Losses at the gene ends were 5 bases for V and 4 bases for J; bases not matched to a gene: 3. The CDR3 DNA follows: TGTGCCACCAGTGGAATAGCGGGATACAATGAGCAGTTCTTC. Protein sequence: CATSGIAGYNEQFF.

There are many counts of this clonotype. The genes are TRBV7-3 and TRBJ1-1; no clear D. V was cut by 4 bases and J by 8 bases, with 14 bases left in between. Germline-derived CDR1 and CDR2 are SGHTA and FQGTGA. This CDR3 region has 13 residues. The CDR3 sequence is CASSSAGGEEAFF. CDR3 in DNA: TGTGCCAGCAGCTCGGCAGGTGGGGAAGAAGCTTTCTTT.

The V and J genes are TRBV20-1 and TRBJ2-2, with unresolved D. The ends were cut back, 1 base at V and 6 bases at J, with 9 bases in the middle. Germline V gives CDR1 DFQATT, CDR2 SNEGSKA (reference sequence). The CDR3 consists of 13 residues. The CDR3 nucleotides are TGCAGTGCTAGAGGTTTGCGGCCCGGGGAGCTGTTTTTT. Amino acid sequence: CSARGLRPGELFF.

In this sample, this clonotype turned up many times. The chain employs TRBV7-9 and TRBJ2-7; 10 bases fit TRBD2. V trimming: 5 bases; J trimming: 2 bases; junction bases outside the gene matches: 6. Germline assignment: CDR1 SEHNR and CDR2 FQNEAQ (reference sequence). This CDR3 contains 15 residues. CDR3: CASSHERGGTYEQYF. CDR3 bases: TGTGCCAGCAGCCACGAGCGGGGGGGAACCTACGAGCAGTACTTC.

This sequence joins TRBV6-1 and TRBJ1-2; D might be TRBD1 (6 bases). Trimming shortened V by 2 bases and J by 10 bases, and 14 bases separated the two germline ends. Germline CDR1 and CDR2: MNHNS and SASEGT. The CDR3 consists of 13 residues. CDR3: CASSERGAGHYTF. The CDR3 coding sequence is TGTGCCAGCAGTGAACGGGGGGCAGGCCACTACACCTTC.

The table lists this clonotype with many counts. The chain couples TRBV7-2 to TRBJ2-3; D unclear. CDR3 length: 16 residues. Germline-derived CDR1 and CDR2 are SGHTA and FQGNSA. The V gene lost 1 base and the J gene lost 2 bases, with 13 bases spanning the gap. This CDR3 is CASSLGARWNTDTQYF. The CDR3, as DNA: TGTGCCAGCAGCTTAGGGGCTAGATGGAACACAGATACGCAGTATTTT.